What follows is one T cell receptor (beta chain) and its context. Source study methods: Estimation of nucleated cell counts was performed using reference gene primer amplification. Libraries were prepared by immunoSEQ multiplex PCR; TCRdb keeps only in-frame clonotypes and omits some of them. From that table come the V and J calls and clone size; the DNA was used to work out D and trimming. This sample yields 140,000 to 150,000 clones, of which about 85% are seen a single time; 35% to 40% belongs to the top ten. The data were obtained in a study of blood T cell repertoires in COVID-19. Study-wide background: There were acute and convalescent COVID-19 samples, and they came from the United States, Italy and Spain. Sample material is recorded as cDNA or gDNA derived from T cells, B-cell-depleted T cells, or PBMCs.

Trimming shortened V by 4 bases and J by 6 bases, and 13 bases separated the two germline ends. Germline V gene lookup returns CDR1 SGHNT and CDR2 YENEEA. The CDR3 runs to 13 residues. Sequencing used peripheral blood. V usage is TRBV11-3 and J usage is TRBJ2-7; D might be TRBD2 (7 bases). The sequence derives from a human donor in a cohort sampled during active COVID-19. Written as DNA, the CDR3 is TGTGCCAGCAGCTCGAGGGGGGGGCGCGAGCAGTACTTC. Its translation is CASSSRGGREQYF. Based on the CDR3 plus reference TRBV11-3 and TRBJ2-7, the full variable domain is EAGVVQSPRYKIIEKKQPVAFWCNPISGHNTLYWYLQNLGQGPELLIRYENEEAVDDSQLPKDRFSAERLKGVDSTLKIQPAELGDSAVYLCASSSRGGREQYFGPGTRLTVT.